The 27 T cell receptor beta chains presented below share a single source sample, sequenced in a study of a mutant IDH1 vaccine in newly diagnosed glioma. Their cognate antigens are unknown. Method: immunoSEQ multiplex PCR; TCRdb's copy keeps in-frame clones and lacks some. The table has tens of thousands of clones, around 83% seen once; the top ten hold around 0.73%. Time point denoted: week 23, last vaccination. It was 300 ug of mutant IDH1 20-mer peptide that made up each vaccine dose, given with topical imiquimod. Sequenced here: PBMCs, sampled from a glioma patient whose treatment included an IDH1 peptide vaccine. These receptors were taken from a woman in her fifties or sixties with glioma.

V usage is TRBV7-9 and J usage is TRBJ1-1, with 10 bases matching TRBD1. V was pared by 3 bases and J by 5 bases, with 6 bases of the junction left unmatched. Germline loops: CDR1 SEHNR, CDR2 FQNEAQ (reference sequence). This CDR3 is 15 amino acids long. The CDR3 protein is CASSLGTGVLTEAFF. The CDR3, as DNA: TGTGCCAGCAGCTTGGGGACAGGGGTGCTTACTGAAGCTTTCTTT. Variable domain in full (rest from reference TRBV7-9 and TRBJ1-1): DTGVSQNPRHKITKRGQNVTFRCDPISEHNRLYWYRQTLGQGPEFLTYFQNEAQLEKSRLLSDRFSAERPKGSFSTLEIQRTEQGDSAMYLCASSLGTGVLTEAFFGQGTRLTVV.

The DNA of the CDR3 is TGCGCCAGCAGCGAACAGGGCGGGAGCGAAAAACTGTTTTTT. Its protein product is CASSEQGGSEKLFF. The chain combines TRBV5-1 with TRBJ1-4, with D maybe TRBD1 (6 bases). Germline CDR1 and CDR2: SGHRS and YFSETQ. V dropped 4 bases and J dropped 8 bases, with 15 bases sitting between them. The CDR3 is 14 amino acids.

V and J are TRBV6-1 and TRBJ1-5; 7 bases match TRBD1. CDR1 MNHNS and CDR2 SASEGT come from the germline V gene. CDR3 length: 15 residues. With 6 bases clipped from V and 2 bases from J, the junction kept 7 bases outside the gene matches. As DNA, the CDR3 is TGTGCCAGCAGGGAACAGGGGTTTGGCAATCAGCCCCAGCATTTT. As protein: CASREQGFGNQPQHF.

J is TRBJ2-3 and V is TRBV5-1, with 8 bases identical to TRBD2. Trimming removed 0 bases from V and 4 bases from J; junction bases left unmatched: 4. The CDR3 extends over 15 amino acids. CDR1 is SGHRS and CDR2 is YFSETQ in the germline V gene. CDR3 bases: TGCGCCAGCAGCTTGGCGAGCGGGAGAGCAGATACGCAGTATTTT. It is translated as CASSLASGRADTQYF.

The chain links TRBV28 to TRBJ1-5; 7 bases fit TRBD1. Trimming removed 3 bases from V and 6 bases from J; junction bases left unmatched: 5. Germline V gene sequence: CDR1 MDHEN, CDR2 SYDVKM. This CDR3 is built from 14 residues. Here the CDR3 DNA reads TGTGCCAGCAGTTTCGACAGGGTGGGTCAGCCCCAGCATTTT. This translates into CASSFDRVGQPQHF.

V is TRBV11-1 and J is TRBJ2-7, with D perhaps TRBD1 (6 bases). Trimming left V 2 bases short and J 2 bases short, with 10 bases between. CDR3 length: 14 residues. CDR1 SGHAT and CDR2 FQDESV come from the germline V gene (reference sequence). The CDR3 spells CASSLQRTAYEQYF. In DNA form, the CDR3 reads TGTGCCAGCAGCTTACAGAGGACAGCCTACGAGCAGTACTTC.

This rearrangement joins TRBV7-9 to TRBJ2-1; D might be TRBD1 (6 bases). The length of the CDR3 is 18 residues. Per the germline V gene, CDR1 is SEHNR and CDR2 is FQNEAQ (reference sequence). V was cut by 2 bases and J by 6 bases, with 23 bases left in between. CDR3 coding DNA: TGTGCCAGCAGCTTAAGGGCATCCGCCTCCACAGGGTTCAATGAGCAGTTCTTC. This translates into CASSLRASASTGFNEQFF.

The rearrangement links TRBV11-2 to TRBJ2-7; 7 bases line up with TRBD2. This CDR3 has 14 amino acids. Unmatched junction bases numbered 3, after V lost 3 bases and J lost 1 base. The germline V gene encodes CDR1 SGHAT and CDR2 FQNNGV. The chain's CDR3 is CASSFLAGSYEQYF. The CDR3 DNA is TGTGCCAGCAGCTTTTTAGCGGGTTCCTACGAGCAGTACTTC.

CDR3 residues: CASSFGVDGYTF. CDR3 sequence (DNA): TGTGCCAGCAGTTTCGGGGTGGACGGCTACACCTTC. The gene calls are TRBV28 and TRBJ1-2, with unresolved D. V lost 3 bases and J lost 8, with 10 bases in between. CDR1 and CDR2 from the germline V gene are MDHEN and SYDVKM. The CDR3 length is 12 residues.

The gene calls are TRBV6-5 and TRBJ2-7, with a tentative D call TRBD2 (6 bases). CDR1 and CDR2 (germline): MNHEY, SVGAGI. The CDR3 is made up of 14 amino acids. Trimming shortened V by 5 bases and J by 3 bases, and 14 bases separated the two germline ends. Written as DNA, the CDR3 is TGTGCCAGCAGTAGGGACTGGACTAACTACGAGCAGTACTTC. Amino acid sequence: CASSRDWTNYEQYF.

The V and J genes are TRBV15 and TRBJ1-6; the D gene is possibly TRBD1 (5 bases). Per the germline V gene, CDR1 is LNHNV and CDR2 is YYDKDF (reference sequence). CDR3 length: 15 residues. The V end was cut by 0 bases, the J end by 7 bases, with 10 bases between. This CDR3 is CATSREGVTNSPLHF. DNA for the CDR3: TGTGCCACCAGCAGAGAGGGGGTGACCAATTCACCCCTCCACTTT.

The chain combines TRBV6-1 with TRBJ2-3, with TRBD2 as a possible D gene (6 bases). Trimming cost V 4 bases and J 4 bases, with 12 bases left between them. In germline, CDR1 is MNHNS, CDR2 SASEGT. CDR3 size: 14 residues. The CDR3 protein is CASSGLATADTQYF. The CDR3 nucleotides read TGTGCCAGCAGTGGGCTAGCGACAGCAGATACGCAGTATTTT.

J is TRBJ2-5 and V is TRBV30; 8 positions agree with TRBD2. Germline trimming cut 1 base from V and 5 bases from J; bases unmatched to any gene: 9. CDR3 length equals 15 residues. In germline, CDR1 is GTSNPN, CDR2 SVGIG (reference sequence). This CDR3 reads CAWSEEREKGETQYF. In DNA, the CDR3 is TGTGCCTGGAGTGAGGAGCGGGAGAAAGGGGAGACCCAGTACTTC.

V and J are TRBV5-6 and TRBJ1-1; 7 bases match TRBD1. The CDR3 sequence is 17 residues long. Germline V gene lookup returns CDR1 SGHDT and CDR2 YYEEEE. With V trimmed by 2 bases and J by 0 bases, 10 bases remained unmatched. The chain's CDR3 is CASSLPHGQDLNTEAFF. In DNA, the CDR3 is TGTGCCAGCAGCTTACCCCATGGACAGGATCTGAACACTGAAGCTTTCTTT.

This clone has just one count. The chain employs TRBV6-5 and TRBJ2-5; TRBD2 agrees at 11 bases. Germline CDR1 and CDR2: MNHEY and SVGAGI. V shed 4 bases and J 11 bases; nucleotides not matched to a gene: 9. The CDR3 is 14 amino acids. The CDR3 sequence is CASSFTSGSLEQYF. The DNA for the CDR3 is TGTGCCAGCAGTTTTACTAGCGGGAGTCTTGAGCAGTACTTC.

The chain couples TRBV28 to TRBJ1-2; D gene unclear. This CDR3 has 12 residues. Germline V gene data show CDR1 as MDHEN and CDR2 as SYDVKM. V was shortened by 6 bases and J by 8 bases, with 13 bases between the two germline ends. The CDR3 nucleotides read TGTGCCAGCAGCCCAGACGTCTGGGGCTACACCTTC. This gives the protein CASSPDVWGYTF.

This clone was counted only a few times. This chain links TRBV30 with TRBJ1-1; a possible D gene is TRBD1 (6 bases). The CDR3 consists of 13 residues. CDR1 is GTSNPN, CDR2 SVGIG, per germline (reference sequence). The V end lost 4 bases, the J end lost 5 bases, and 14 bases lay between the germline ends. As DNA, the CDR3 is TGTGCCTGGACCGCTCAAGGGGGTACTGAAGCTTTCTTT. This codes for CAWTAQGGTEAFF.

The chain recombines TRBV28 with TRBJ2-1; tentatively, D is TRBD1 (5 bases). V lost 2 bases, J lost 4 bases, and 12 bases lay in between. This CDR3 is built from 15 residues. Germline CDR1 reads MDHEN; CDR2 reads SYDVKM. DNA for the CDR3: TGTGCCAGCAGTTTACAGCAGGGCATGTACAATGAGCAGTTCTTC. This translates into CASSLQQGMYNEQFF.

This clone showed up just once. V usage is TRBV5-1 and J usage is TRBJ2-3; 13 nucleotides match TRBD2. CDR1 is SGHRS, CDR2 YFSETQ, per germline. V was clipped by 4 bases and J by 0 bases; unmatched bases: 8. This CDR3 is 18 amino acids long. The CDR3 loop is CASSAGLAGDYSTDTQYF. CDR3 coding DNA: TGCGCCAGCAGCGCCGGACTAGCGGGGGACTATAGCACAGATACGCAGTATTTT.

CDR3 in DNA: TGTGCCAGCAGCTTAGGGGCAGGGGGCCGTGAAGCTTTCTTT. It specifies CASSLGAGGREAFF. The chain carries TRBV7-9 and TRBJ1-1; 8 positions match TRBD1. The CDR3 spans 14 residues. The germline V gene encodes CDR1 SEHNR and CDR2 FQNEAQ (reference sequence). J lost 7 bases, V lost 1 base, and 5 bases had no gene match.

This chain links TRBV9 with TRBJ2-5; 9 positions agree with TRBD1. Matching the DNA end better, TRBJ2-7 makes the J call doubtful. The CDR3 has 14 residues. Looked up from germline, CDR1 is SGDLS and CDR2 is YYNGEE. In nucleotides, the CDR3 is TGTGCCAGCAGCGTACGGGACAGGGCATCCGAGCAGTACTTC. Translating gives CASSVRDRASEQYF.

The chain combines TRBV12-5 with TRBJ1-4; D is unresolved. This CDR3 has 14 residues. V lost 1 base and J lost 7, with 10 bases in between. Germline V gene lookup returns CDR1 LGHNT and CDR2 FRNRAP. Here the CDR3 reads CASGLAGSSEKLFF. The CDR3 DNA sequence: TGTGCTAGTGGTTTGGCAGGATCGAGTGAAAAACTGTTTTTT.

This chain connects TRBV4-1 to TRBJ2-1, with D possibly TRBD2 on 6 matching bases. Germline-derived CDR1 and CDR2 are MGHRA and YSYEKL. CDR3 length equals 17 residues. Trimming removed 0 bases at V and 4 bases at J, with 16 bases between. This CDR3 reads CASSQDGSGGLYNEQFF. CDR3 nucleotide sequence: TGCGCCAGCAGCCAAGATGGTAGCGGAGGATTATACAATGAGCAGTTCTTC.

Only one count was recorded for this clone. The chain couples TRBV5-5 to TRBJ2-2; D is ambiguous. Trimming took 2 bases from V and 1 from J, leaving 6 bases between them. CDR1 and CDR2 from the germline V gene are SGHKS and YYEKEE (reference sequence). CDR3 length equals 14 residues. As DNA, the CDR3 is TGTGCCAGCAGCTTACCGGAGAACACCGGGGAGCTGTTTTTT. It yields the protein CASSLPENTGELFF.

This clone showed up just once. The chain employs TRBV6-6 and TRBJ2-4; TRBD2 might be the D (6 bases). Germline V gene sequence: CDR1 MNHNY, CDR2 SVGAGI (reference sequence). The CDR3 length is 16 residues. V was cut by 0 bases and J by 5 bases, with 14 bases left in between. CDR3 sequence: CASSYSTLWRENIQYF. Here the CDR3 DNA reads TGTGCCAGCAGTTACTCGACATTGTGGAGGGAAAACATTCAGTACTTC.

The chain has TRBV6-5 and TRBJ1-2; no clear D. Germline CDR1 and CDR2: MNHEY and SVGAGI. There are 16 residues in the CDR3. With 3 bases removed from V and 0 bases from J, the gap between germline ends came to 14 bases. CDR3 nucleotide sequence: TGTGCCAGCAGTTATGACTACGGTCGAGCTAACTATGGCTACACCTTC. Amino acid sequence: CASSYDYGRANYGYTF.

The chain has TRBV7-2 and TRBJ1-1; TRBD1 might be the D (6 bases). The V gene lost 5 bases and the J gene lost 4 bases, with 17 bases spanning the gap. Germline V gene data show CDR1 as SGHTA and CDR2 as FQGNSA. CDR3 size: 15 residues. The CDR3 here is CASSRNRVSRTEAFF. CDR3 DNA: TGTGCCAGCAGCCGGAACAGGGTGTCACGCACTGAAGCTTTCTTT.